These T cell receptor beta chains were read from a single sample in a study of regulatory T cells in long-lasting Graves disease. TCRdb itself ran the multiplex PCR reads through MiXCR, one entry per CDR3 protein. The sample lists 200,000 to 250,000 distinct CDR3 sequences, 20% to 25% occurring once. Source: peripheral blood mononuclear cells (PBMCs), taken at new diagnosis, from a patient treated with antithyroid drugs. Source of these receptors: a female donor with Graves disease. CDR3s include the opening cysteine and the closing phenylalanine or tryptophan. Each record gives: clone size, D gene, J gene, V gene, CDR3 protein, CDR3 DNA. D genes are given only for firm matches. Part of the rows lack a size; the others show once, few, many or a class for expanded clones.

>many|-|TRBJ1-5|TRBV12-3/TRBV12-4
CASSLAQINSNQPQHF
TGTGCCAGCAGTTTAGCGCAAATCAATAGCAATCAGCCCCAGCATTTT
>many|-|TRBJ1-1|TRBV7-3
CASSSGSNTEAFF
TGTGCCAGCAGCTCCGGGAGCAACACTGAAGCTTTCTTT
>few|-|TRBJ2-4|TRBV7-3
CASSLTGLGKNIQYF
TGTGCCAGCAGCTTAACAGGGTTGGGAAAAAACATTCAGTACTTC
>few|-|TRBJ2-2|TRBV10-1
CASSLSGTPYTGELFF
TGCGCCAGCAGTTTATCCGGGACACCATACACCGGGGAGCTGTTTTTT
>-|-|TRBJ1-2|TRBV12-3/TRBV12-4
CASLESGRGDGYTF
TGTGCCAGCCTTGAATCCGGCCGGGGGGATGGCTACACCTTC
>many|TRBD2|TRBJ2-2|TRBV6-1
CASSPAAGGPGTGELFF
TGTGCCAGCAGTCCAGCAGCGGGGGGGCCTGGAACCGGGGAGCTGTTTTTT
>many|TRBD1|TRBJ2-3|TRBV7-6
CASSPRTGGADTQYF
TGTGCCAGCAGCCCGAGGACAGGGGGCGCAGATACGCAGTATTTT
>many|-|TRBJ2-7|TRBV27
CASSPLRTGSHEQYF
TGTGCCAGCAGCCCATTGAGGACTGGGTCCCACGAGCAGTACTTC
>-|TRBD1|TRBJ2-5|TRBV9
CASSVEGQLFQETQYF
TGTGCCAGCAGCGTAGAGGGACAGCTTTTTCAAGAGACCCAGTACTTC
>many|-|TRBJ2-7|TRBV10-3
CAISDQGYYEQYF
TGTGCCATCAGTGATCAGGGGTACTACGAGCAGTACTTC
>many|TRBD2|TRBJ2-7|TRBV6-1
CASRPWEGYEQYF
TGTGCCAGCAGGCCTTGGGAGGGCTACGAGCAGTACTTC
>many|-|TRBJ2-1|TRBV2
CASSTDGLEFF
TGTGCCAGCAGTACGGACGGGCTTGAGTTCTTC
>many|-|TRBJ2-3|TRBV3-1
CASSQSGDTQYF
TGTGCCAGCAGCCAATCAGGAGATACGCAGTATTTT
>many|-|TRBJ2-2|TRBV4-3
CASSHQGNTGELFF
TGCGCCAGCAGCCACCAGGGGAACACCGGGGAGCTGTTTTTT
>-|-|TRBJ2-5|TRBV12-3/TRBV12-4
CASSLEAGQNQETQYF
TGTGCCAGCAGTTTAGAGGCGGGACAGAACCAAGAGACCCAGTACTTC
>many|-|TRBJ1-5|TRBV7-2
CASSLFSGRGQPQHF
TGTGCCAGCAGCTTATTCTCGGGGCGAGGGCAGCCCCAGCATTTT
>few|-|TRBJ2-1|TRBV6-2/TRBV6-3
CASSYPRNEQFF
TGTGCCAGCAGTTACCCCCGGAATGAGCAGTTCTTC
>many|-|TRBJ1-2|TRBV6-1
CASRNLGGVSNYGYTF
TGTGCCAGCAGGAACTTAGGGGGGGTTTCTAACTATGGCTACACCTTC
>many|-|TRBJ2-7|TRBV7-2
CASSLWGGDEQYF
TGTGCCAGCAGCTTATGGGGTGGGGACGAGCAGTACTTC
>-|-|TRBJ2-7|TRBV4-3
CASSLTETSEQYF
TGCGCCAGCAGCTTGACAGAAACCAGCGAGCAGTACTTC
>many|-|TRBJ1-1|TRBV5-1
CASSLIGGGTEAFF
TGCGCCAGCAGCCTTATAGGAGGGGGCACTGAAGCTTTCTTT
>few|-|TRBJ1-4|TRBV10-3
CASSGTFANEKLFF
TGTGCCAGCAGCGGGACTTTTGCTAATGAAAAACTGTTTTTT
>many|-|TRBJ2-7|TRBV20-1
CSARDDGRGRTYEQYF
TGCAGTGCTAGAGATGACGGTAGGGGTCGGACCTACGAGCAGTACTTC
>many|-|TRBJ1-1|TRBV10-2
CATTTGLNTEAFF
TGCGCCACGACGACAGGCCTGAACACTGAAGCTTTCTTT
>many|-|TRBJ2-1|TRBV6-1
CASRPGTASYNEQFF
TGTGCCAGCAGACCCGGGACTGCATCCTACAATGAGCAGTTCTTC
>many|-|TRBJ2-3|TRBV7-2
CASSFMQTTDTQYF
TGTGCCAGCAGCTTCATGCAGACCACAGATACGCAGTATTTT
>many|TRBD2|TRBJ2-3|TRBV20-1
CSASGGGDTQYF
TGCAGTGCTAGCGGGGGGGGCGATACGCAGTATTTT
>-|TRBD2|TRBJ2-1|TRBV20-1
CSAQGLAGYNEQFF
TGCAGTGCCCAAGGACTAGCGGGGTACAATGAGCAGTTCTTC
>-|-|TRBJ2-1|TRBV3-1
CASSQVAGHEQFF
TGTGCCAGCAGCCAAGTGGCAGGCCATGAGCAGTTCTTC
>many|-|TRBJ1-5|TRBV20-1
CSAPCPGDNNQPQHF
TGCAGTGCTCCCTGTCCGGGGGATAACAATCAGCCCCAGCATTTT
>many|-|TRBJ2-3|TRBV6-2/TRBV6-3
CASSYWYRVSDTDTQYF
TGTGCCAGCAGTTACTGGTACAGGGTTTCGGACACAGATACGCAGTATTTT
>many|-|TRBJ2-2|TRBV5-1
CASSLGAGSNTGELFF
TGCGCCAGCAGCTTGGGAGCGGGTTCGAACACCGGGGAGCTGTTTTTT
>few|-|TRBJ1-3|TRBV9
CASSVPPWGAGNTIYF
TGTGCCAGCAGCGTACCTCCCTGGGGTGCGGGAAACACCATATATTTT
>many|-|TRBJ1-2|TRBV7-2
CASSLVKGFEGYTF
TGTGCCAGCAGCTTAGTGAAGGGGTTTGAAGGCTACACCTTC
>many|TRBD1|TRBJ1-1|TRBV20-1
CSAKTDRVKTEAFF
TGCAGTGCCAAAACGGACAGGGTAAAAACTGAAGCTTTCTTT
>many|TRBD1|TRBJ1-5|TRBV6-1
CASSERTGGRNSNQPQHF
TGTGCCAGCAGTGAACGCACAGGGGGCAGAAATAGCAATCAGCCCCAGCATTTT
>many|-|TRBJ2-5|TRBV12-3/TRBV12-4
CASSFLEQETQYF
TGTGCCAGCAGTTTCCTGGAACAAGAGACCCAGTACTTC
>few|TRBD1|TRBJ2-1|TRBV10-2
CASTTPGTGGHEQFF
TGCGCCAGCACGACTCCCGGGACAGGGGGTCATGAGCAGTTCTTC
>-|-|TRBJ1-5|TRBV10-3
CAISESRGENQPQHF
TGTGCCATCAGTGAGTCCCGGGGGGAGAATCAGCCCCAGCATTTT
>many|-|TRBJ2-1|TRBV20-1
CSARDKDPKQFF
TGCAGTGCTAGAGATAAGGATCCCAAGCAGTTCTTC
>many|-|TRBJ2-2|TRBV11-2
CASSSRTQNTGELFF
TGTGCCAGCAGCTCCCGGACGCAAAACACCGGGGAGCTGTTTTTT
>many|-|TRBJ1-5|TRBV15
CATSRRLDSNQPQHF
TGTGCCACCAGCAGGCGACTCGATAGCAATCAGCCCCAGCATTTT
>-|TRBD2|TRBJ2-1|TRBV7-2
CASSPSGLAGGEQFF
TGTGCCAGCAGCCCCTCGGGACTAGCGGGGGGGGAGCAGTTCTTC
>-|TRBD1|TRBJ2-2|TRBV19
CASSPHRGLGGELFF
TGTGCCAGTAGCCCCCACAGGGGGCTGGGCGGGGAGCTGTTTTTT
>many|-|TRBJ2-1|TRBV7-3
CASSPTVATYNEQFF
TGTGCCAGCAGCCCAACGGTCGCTACCTACAATGAGCAGTTCTTC